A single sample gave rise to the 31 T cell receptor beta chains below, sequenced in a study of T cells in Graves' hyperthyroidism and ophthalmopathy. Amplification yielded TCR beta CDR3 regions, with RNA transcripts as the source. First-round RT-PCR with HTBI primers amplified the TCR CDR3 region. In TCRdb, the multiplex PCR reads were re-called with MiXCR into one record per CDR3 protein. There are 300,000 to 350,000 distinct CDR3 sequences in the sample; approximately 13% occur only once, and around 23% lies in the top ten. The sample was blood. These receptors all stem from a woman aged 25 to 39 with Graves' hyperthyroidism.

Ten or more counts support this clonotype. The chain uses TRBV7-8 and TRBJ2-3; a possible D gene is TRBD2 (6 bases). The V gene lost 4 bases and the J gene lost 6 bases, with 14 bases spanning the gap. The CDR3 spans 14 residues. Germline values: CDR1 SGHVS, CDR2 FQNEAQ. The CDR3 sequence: CASSSYGGSDTQYF. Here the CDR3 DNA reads TGTGCCAGCAGCTCCTATGGGGGGTCCGATACGCAGTATTTT.

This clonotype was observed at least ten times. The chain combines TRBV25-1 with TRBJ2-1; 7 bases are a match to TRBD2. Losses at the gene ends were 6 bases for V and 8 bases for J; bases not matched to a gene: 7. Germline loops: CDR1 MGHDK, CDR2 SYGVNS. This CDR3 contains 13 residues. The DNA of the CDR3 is TGTGCCAGCAGGCCTAGGGAGGGGTATGAGCAGTTCTTC. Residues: CASRPREGYEQFF.

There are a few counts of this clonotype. The CDR3 sequence is CASTQRGPPYEQYF. The DNA of the CDR3 is TGTGCCAGTACTCAACGGGGGCCGCCCTACGAGCAGTACTTC. V and J are TRBV19 and TRBJ2-7; D is possibly TRBD1 or TRBD2 (6 bases each). The CDR3 length is 14 residues. Germline assignment: CDR1 LNHDA and CDR2 SQIVND (reference sequence). Trimming shortened V by 7 bases and J by 2 bases, and 15 bases separated the two germline ends.

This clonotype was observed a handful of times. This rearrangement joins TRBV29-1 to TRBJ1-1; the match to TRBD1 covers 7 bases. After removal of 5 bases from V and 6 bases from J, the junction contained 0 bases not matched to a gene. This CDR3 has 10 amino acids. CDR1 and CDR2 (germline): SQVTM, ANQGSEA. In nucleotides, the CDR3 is TGCAGCGTTCAGGGGGCTGAAGCTTTCTTT. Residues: CSVQGAEAFF.

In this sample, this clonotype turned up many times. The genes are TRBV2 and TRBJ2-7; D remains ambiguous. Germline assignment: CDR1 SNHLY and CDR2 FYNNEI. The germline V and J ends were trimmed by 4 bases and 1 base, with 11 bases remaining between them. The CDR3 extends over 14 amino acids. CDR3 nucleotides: TGTGCCAGCAGTGTACCTCTTGCGTCCTACGAGCAGTACTTC. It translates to CASSVPLASYEQYF.

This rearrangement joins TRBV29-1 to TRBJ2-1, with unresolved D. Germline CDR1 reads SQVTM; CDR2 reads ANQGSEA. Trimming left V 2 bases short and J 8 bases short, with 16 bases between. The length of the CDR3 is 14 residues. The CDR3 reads CSVEFSLVVYEQFF. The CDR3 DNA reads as TGCAGCGTTGAATTTTCGCTAGTAGTTTATGAGCAGTTCTTC.

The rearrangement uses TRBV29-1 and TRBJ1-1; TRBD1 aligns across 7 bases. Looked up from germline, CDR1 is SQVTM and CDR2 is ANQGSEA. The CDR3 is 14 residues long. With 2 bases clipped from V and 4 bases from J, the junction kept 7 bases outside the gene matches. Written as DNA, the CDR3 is TGCAGCGTTGAAAGAGACAGGGTTGGCACTGAAGCTTTCTTT. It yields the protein CSVERDRVGTEAFF.

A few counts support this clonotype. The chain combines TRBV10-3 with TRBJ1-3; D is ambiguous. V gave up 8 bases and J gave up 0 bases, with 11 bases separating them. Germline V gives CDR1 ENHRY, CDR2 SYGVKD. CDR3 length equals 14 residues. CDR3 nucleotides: TGTGCCATCTCGCGGCCGAGCTCTGGAAACACCATATATTTT. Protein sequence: CAISRPSSGNTIYF.

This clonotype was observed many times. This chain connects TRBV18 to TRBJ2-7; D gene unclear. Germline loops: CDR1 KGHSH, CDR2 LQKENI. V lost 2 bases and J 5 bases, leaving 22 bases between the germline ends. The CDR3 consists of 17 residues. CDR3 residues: CASSPFFRGSPFHEQYF. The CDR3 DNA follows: TGTGCCAGCTCACCATTTTTTCGCGGCAGCCCCTTCCACGAGCAGTACTTC.

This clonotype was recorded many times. CDR3 in DNA: TGTGCCAGCAGATCAAACAGGGGGCCGATCTACGAGCAGTACTTC. It codes for CASRSNRGPIYEQYF. The V call is TRBV11-2, the J call TRBJ2-7, with TRBD1 matching over 9 bases. The CDR3 consists of 15 residues. CDR1 is SGHAT, CDR2 FQNNGV, per germline. The V segment lost 6 bases and the J segment 3 bases; nucleotides outside the gene matches: 9. The complete variable domain, with remaining parts taken from reference TRBV11-2 and TRBJ2-7, reads EAGVAQSPRYKIIEKRQSVAFWCNPISGHATLYWYQQILGQGPKLLIQFQNNGVVDDSQLPKDRFSAERLKGVDSTLKIQPAKLEDSAVYLCASRSNRGPIYEQYFGPGTRLTVT.

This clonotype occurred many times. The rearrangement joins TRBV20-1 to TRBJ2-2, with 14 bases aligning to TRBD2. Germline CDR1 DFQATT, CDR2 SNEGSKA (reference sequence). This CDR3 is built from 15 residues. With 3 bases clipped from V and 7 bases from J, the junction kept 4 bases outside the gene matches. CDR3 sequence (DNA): TGCAGTGCTAGCCCGACTAGCGGGAGGGGCGGGGAGCTGTTTTTT. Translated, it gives CSASPTSGRGGELFF.

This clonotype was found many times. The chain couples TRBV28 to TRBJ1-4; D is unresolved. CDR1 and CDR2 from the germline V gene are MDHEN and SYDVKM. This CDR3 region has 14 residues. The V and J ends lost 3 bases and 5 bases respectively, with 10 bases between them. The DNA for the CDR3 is TGTGCCAGCAGTTTTGGCATGCTCAATGAAAAACTGTTTTTT. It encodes CASSFGMLNEKLFF.

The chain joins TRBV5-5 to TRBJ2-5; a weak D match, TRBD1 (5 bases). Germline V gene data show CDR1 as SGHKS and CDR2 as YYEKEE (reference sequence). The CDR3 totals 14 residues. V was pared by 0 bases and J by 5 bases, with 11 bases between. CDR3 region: CASSLEGRRETQYF. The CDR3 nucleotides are TGTGCCAGCAGCTTGGAGGGGCGTAGGGAGACCCAGTACTTC.

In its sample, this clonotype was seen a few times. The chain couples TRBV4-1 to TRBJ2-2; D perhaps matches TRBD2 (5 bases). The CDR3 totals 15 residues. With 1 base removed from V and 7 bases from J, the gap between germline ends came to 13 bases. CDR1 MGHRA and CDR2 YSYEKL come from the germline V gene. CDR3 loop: CASSQGSGENGELFF. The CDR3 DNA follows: TGCGCCAGCAGCCAAGGGTCTGGGGAGAACGGGGAGCTGTTTTTT.

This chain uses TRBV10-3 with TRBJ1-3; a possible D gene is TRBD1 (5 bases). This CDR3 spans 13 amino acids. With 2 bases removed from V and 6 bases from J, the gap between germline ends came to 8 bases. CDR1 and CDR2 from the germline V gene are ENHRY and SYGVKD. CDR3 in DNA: TGTGCCATCAGTGAGAAGGGGTCAAACACCATATATTTT. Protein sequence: CAISEKGSNTIYF.

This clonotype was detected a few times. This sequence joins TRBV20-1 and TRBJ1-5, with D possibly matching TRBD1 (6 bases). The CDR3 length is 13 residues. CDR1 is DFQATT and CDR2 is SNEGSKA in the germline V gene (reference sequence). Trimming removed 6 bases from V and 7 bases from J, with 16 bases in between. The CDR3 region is CSARDTGEQPQHF. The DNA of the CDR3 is TGCAGTGCAAGGGACACCGGGGAACAGCCCCAGCATTTT.

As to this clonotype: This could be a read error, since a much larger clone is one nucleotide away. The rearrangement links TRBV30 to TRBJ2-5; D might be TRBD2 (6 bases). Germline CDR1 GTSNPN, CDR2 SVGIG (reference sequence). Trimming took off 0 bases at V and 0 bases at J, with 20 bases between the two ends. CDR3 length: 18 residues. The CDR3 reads CAWSVKGGLTGYQETQYF. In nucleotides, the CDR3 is TGTGCCTGGAGTGTAAAAGGTGGACTAACGGGGTACCAAGAGACCCAGTACTTC.

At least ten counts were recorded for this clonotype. The CDR3 coding sequence is TGTGCCACTGGTCAGATCGTCGATACGCAGTATTTT. Amino acid sequence: CATGQIVDTQYF. The chain has TRBV2 and TRBJ2-3; D not certain. V was cut by 10 bases and J by 6 bases, with 14 bases left in between. This CDR3 comprises 12 residues. CDR1 is SNHLY, CDR2 FYNNEI, per germline.

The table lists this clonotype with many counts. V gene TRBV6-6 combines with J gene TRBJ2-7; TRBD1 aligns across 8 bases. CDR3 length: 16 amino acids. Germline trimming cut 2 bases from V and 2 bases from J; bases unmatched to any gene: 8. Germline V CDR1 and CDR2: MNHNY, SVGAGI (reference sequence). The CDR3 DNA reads TGTGCCAGCAGTTACCCGAAAGGACAGGGCCCCTACGAGCAGTACTTC. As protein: CASSYPKGQGPYEQYF.

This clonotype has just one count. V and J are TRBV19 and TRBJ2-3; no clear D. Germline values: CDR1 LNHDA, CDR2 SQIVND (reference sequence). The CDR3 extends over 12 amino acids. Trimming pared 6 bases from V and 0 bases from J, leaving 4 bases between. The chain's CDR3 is CASRSSTDTQYF. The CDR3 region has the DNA TGTGCCAGTAGATCCAGCACAGATACGCAGTATTTT. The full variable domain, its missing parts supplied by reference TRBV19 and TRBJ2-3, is DGGITQSPKYLFRKEGQNVTLSCEQNLNHDAMYWYRQDPGQGLRLIYYSQIVNDFQKGDIAEGYSVSREKKESFPLTVTSAQKNPTAFYLCASRSSTDTQYFGPGTRLTVL.

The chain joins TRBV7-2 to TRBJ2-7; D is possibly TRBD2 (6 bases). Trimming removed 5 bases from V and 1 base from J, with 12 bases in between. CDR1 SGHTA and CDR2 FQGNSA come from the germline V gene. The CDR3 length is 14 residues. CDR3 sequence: CASSHSGTSYEQYF. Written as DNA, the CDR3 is TGTGCCAGCAGCCATAGCGGCACTTCCTACGAGCAGTACTTC.

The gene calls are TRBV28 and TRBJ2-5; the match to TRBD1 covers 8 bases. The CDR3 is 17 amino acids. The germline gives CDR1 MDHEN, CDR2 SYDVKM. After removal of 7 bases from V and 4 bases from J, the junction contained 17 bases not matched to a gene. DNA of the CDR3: TGTGCCAGCACACGATCACAAAATTACAGGGGGAGAGAGACCCAGTACTTC. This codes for CASTRSQNYRGRETQYF.

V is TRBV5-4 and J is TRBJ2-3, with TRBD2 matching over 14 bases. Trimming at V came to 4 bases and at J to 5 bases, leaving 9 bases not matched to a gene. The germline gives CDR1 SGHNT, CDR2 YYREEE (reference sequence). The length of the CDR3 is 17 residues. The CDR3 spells CASSQGLAGVGEDTQYF. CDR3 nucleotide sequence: TGTGCCAGCAGCCAGGGACTAGCGGGAGTGGGCGAAGATACGCAGTATTTT.

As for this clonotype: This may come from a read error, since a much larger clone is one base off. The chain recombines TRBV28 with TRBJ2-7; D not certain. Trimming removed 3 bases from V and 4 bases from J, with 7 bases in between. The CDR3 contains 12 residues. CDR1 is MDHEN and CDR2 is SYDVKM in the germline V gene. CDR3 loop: CASSFVDYEQYF. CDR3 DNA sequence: TGTGCCAGCAGTTTTGTAGATTACGAGCAGTACTTC. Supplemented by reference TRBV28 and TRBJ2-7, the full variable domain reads DVKVTQSSRYLVKRTGEKVFLECVQDMDHENMFWYRQDPGLGLRLIYFSYDVKMKEKGDIPEGYSVSREKKERFSLILESASTNQTSMYLCASSFVDYEQYFGPGTRLTVT.

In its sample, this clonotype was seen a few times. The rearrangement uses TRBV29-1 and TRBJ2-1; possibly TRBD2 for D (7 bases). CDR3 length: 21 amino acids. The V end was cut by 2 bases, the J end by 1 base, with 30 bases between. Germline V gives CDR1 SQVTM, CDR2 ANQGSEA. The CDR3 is CSVERGRGGWKTTGSYNEQFF. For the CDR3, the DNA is TGCAGCGTTGAACGGGGCAGGGGAGGGTGGAAGACTACGGGGTCCTACAATGAGCAGTTCTTC.

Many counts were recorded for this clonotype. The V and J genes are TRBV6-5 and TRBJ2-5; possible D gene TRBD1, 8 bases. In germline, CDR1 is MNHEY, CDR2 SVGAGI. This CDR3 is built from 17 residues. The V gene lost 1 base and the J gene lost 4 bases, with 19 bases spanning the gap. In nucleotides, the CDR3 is TGTGCCAGCAGTTACTTCCGTTTACAGGGGGGGAGAGAGACCCAGTACTTC. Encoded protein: CASSYFRLQGGRETQYF.

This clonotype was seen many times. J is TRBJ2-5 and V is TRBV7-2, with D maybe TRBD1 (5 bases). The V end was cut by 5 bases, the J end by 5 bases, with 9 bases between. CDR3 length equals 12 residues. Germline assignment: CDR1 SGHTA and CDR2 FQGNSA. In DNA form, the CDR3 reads TGTGCCAGCAGCCACAGGAAGGAGACCCAGTACTTC. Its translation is CASSHRKETQYF.

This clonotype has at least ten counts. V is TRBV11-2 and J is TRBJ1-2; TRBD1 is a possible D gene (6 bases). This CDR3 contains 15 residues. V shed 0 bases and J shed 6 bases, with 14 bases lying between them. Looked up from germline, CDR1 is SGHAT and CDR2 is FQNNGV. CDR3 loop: CASSLDWGNRDGYTF. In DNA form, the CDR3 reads TGTGCCAGCAGCTTAGATTGGGGGAACAGGGATGGCTACACCTTC.

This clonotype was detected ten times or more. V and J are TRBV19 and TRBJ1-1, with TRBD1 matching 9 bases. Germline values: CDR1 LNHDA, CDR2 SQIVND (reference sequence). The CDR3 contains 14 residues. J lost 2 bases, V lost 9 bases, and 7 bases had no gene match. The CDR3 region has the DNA TGTGCCAGCACTACAGGGGGCTTTAACACTGAAGCTTTCTTT. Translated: CASTTGGFNTEAFF.

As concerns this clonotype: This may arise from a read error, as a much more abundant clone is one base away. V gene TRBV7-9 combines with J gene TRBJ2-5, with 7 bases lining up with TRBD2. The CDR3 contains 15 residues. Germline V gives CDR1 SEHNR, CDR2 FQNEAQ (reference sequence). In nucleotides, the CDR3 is TGTGCCAACAGCTTAAATCTCGCGGGAGAGGAGACCCAGTACTTC. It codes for CANSLNLAGEETQYF.

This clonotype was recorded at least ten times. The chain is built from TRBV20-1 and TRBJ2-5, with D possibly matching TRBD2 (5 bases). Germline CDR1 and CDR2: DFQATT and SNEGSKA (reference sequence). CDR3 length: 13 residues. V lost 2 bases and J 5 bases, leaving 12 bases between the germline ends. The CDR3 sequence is CSARSVPGETQYF. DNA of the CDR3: TGCAGTGCTAGATCCGTACCGGGGGAGACCCAGTACTTC.